Shown below are 20 T cell receptor beta chains from a single sample sequenced in a study of blood T cell repertoires in COVID-19. Method: immunoSEQ multiplex PCR; TCRdb's copy keeps in-frame clones and lacks some. This repertoire shows about 300,000 clones, 90% found once; its top ten account for about 1.1%. The sample taken for sequencing was PBMCs or T cells enriched from blood (not recorded which). Every receptor here comes from a woman between 25 and 40 years old who had recovered from COVID-19.

This clone has only a few counts. CDR3 coding DNA: TGTGCCAGCAGTCGGACAGAAACCTACGAGCAGTACTTC. Translation: CASSRTETYEQYF. The chain couples TRBV6-5 to TRBJ2-7; a possible D gene is TRBD1 (6 bases). Trimming cost V 5 bases and J 2 bases, with 10 bases left between them. The CDR3 has 13 amino acids. The germline V gene encodes CDR1 MNHEY and CDR2 SVGAGI.

This chain joins TRBV30 and TRBJ1-2; D is perhaps TRBD1 (6 bases). CDR3 length: 13 amino acids. V was cut by 2 bases and J by 6 bases, with 13 bases left in between. CDR1 and CDR2 from the germline V gene are GTSNPN and SVGIG (reference sequence). This CDR3 is CAWSRYAGDGYTF. In DNA, the CDR3 is TGTGCCTGGAGTAGGTATGCAGGGGATGGCTACACCTTC.

This clone came up a few times. This chain joins TRBV12-3 or TRBV12-4 and TRBJ1-4; D perhaps matches TRBD1 (5 bases). The CDR3 totals 12 residues. Trimming shortened V by 6 bases and J by 4 bases, and 6 bases separated the two germline ends. CDR3 sequence: CASRDNNEKLFF. The CDR3 nucleotides are TGTGCCAGCAGGGACAATAATGAAAAACTGTTTTTT.

V usage is TRBV19 and J usage is TRBJ1-5, with 8 bases lining up with TRBD1. CDR1 is LNHDA and CDR2 is SQIVND in the germline V gene (reference sequence). CDR3 length: 16 residues. V was clipped by 3 bases and J by 2 bases; unmatched bases: 6. CDR3 coding DNA: TGTGCCAGTAGTATCACCGGACAGGGCGGCAATCAGCCCCAGCATTTT. Translation: CASSITGQGGNQPQHF.

This sequence joins TRBV28 and TRBJ1-4; 7 nucleotides match TRBD1. Germline loops: CDR1 MDHEN, CDR2 SYDVKM. There are 15 residues in the CDR3. The V gene end was trimmed by 7 bases and the J gene end by 7 bases; junction bases not matched to a gene: 12. As DNA, the CDR3 is TGTGCCAGCACCGGGGGGGACAGACGCCCTGAAAAACTGTTTTTT. Its translation is CASTGGDRRPEKLFF.

The rearrangement joins TRBV12-3 or TRBV12-4 to TRBJ2-1; D unclear. The length of the CDR3 is 11 residues. V lost 11 bases and J lost 8, with 13 bases in between. For the CDR3, the DNA is TGTGCCTGCTCCAGGTCACATGAGCAGTTCTTC. Protein product: CACSRSHEQFF.

CDR3 amino acids: CASSAGPKETQYF. The CDR3 DNA reads TGTGCCAGCAGCGCGGGCCCGAAAGAGACCCAGTACTTC. The genes are TRBV7-3 and TRBJ2-5, with D possibly matching TRBD2 (5 bases). In germline, CDR1 is SGHTA, CDR2 FQGTGA. V lost 5 bases and J 3 bases, leaving 10 bases between the germline ends. There are 13 residues in the CDR3.

This clone was observed a single time. The CDR3 protein is CASSLGDRGHQPQHF. The CDR3 DNA follows: TGTGCCAGCAGCTTGGGGGACAGGGGCCATCAGCCCCAGCATTTT. The V and J genes are TRBV11-2 and TRBJ1-5, with 10 bases that match TRBD1. The V and J ends lost 3 bases and 5 bases, in that order; junction bases with no gene match: 4. This CDR3 spans 15 amino acids. Germline V gives CDR1 SGHAT, CDR2 FQNNGV.

About this clone: This same CDR3 is encoded by further DNA sequences in the sample. This chain connects TRBV30 to TRBJ1-2; D gene uncertain. CDR3 size: 13 residues. The V and J ends lost 0 bases and 8 bases respectively, with 13 bases between them. Germline V gene sequence: CDR1 GTSNPN, CDR2 SVGIG (reference sequence). The CDR3 region has the DNA TGTGCCTGGAGTGTACGAGGGCTAGAGGGCTACACCTTC. This translates into CAWSVRGLEGYTF.

The chain joins TRBV11-2 to TRBJ2-2, with TRBD2 identical over 7 bases. The CDR3 is 16 amino acids. V lost 7 bases and J lost 7; bases outside the gene matches: 15. The germline V gene encodes CDR1 SGHAT and CDR2 FQNNGV. The CDR3 DNA is TGTGCCAGCACTCTGACTAGCCGCCTTTCGATCGGGGAGCTGTTTTTT. Protein sequence: CASTLTSRLSIGELFF.

J is TRBJ1-5 and V is TRBV7-9; tentatively, D is TRBD1 (6 bases). Trimming took 5 bases from V and 1 from J, leaving 9 bases between them. The CDR3 loop spans 14 amino acids. Germline values: CDR1 SEHNR, CDR2 FQNEAQ (reference sequence). The DNA for the CDR3 is TGTGCCAGCAGCCCAACAGGGAGCAATCAGCCCCAGCATTTT. Translation: CASSPTGSNQPQHF.

The chain joins TRBV28 to TRBJ1-4, with no clear D. Germline CDR1 reads MDHEN; CDR2 reads SYDVKM. V lost 6 bases and J lost 0, with 11 bases in between. The CDR3 spans 15 residues. CDR3 in amino acids: CASSPRKPTNEKLFF. The DNA for the CDR3 is TGTGCCAGCAGCCCTCGCAAGCCAACTAATGAAAAACTGTTTTTT.

This clone is a singleton in its sample. This chain connects TRBV27 to TRBJ2-3; 13 nucleotides match TRBD2. V shed 5 bases, J shed 4 bases, and the junction held 9 bases outside the gene matches. Looked up from germline, CDR1 is MNHEY and CDR2 is SMNVEV (reference sequence). This CDR3 region has 17 residues. This chain's CDR3 is CASSRGGTSGISDTQYF. For the CDR3, the DNA is TGTGCCAGCAGTCGGGGGGGGACTAGCGGGATTTCAGATACGCAGTATTTT.

V gene TRBV19 combines with J gene TRBJ2-1, with D possibly being TRBD1 (6 bases). The germline V and J ends were trimmed by 4 bases and 8 bases, with 21 bases remaining between them. The CDR3 extends over 16 amino acids. Germline CDR1 and CDR2: LNHDA and SQIVND (reference sequence). As DNA, the CDR3 is TGTGCCAGTAGTAACTTCCGGGACAAGGCTTTAGATGAGCAGTTCTTC. It yields the protein CASSNFRDKALDEQFF. The variable domain in full, completed from reference TRBV19 and TRBJ2-1, reads DGGITQSPKYLFRKEGQNVTLSCEQNLNHDAMYWYRQDPGQGLRLIYYSQIVNDFQKGDIAEGYSVSREKKESFPLTVTSAQKNPTAFYLCASSNFRDKALDEQFFGPGTRLTVL.

The rearrangement links TRBV27 to TRBJ1-4; D is possibly TRBD1 (5 bases). This CDR3 is built from 13 residues. Germline V gene data show CDR1 as MNHEY and CDR2 as SMNVEV (reference sequence). Trimming pared 3 bases from V and 8 bases from J, leaving 10 bases between. The CDR3 sequence is CASSFNGAEKLFF. CDR3 DNA sequence: TGTGCCAGCAGTTTCAATGGGGCGGAAAAACTGTTTTTT.

This rearrangement joins TRBV7-2 to TRBJ2-1; tentatively, D is TRBD1 (5 bases). This CDR3 is 15 amino acids long. V lost 4 bases to trimming and J lost 7 bases, with 17 bases between them. The V gene's germline CDR1 is SGHTA and CDR2 FQGNSA. The CDR3 sequence: CASSSRQNLLNEQFF. The DNA for the CDR3 is TGTGCCAGCAGCTCGAGACAGAATCTTCTAAATGAGCAGTTCTTC.

V is TRBV6-5 and J is TRBJ1-2; 8 nucleotides agree with TRBD1. The junction had 6 bases not matched to a gene; V was cut back by 7 bases and J by 2 bases. The germline CDR1 and CDR2 sequences are MNHEY and SVGAGI. The CDR3 has 14 residues. CDR3 amino acids: CASTMTGENYGYTF. The DNA of the CDR3 is TGTGCCAGCACTATGACAGGGGAGAACTATGGCTACACCTTC.

The gene calls are TRBV7-9 and TRBJ1-6; 11 bases line up with TRBD1. CDR3 length: 15 residues. J gave up 10 bases and V 5 bases, and 7 bases lay outside the gene matches. The germline V gene encodes CDR1 SEHNR and CDR2 FQNEAQ (reference sequence). The CDR3 loop reads CASSQRTGGESPLHF. The CDR3 DNA reads as TGTGCCAGCAGCCAACGGACAGGGGGCGAGTCACCCCTCCACTTT.

The chain employs TRBV6-1 and TRBJ1-3; 7 bases fit TRBD1. J lost 3 bases, V lost 3 bases, and 2 bases had no gene match. The germline CDR1 and CDR2 sequences are MNHNS and SASEGT. This CDR3 has 14 residues. CDR3 sequence: CASSETGRGNTIYF. In DNA form, the CDR3 reads TGTGCCAGCAGTGAGACAGGGCGTGGAAACACCATATATTTT.

Here the CDR3 DNA reads TGCGCCAGCAGCGCCCTAGCGTCTAGCACAGATACGCAGTATTTT. This encodes CASSALASSTDTQYF. V usage is TRBV10-2 and J usage is TRBJ2-3; possibly TRBD2 for D (6 bases). V was trimmed by 6 bases and J by 0 bases, leaving 13 bases between them. This CDR3 is 15 amino acids long. Germline loops: CDR1 WSHSY, CDR2 SAAADI.